The 28 T cell receptor beta chains given below trace back to one sample, sequenced in a study of beta chain features in type 1 diabetes. Notes on the study in general: Among all four CD4+ subsets, Type 1 diabetes patients had TCRB CDR3s that were moderately but significantly shorter.

The authors reverse transcribed all of the isolated RNA, so sequencing captured expressed TCRB transcripts. The table came from immunoSEQ multiplex PCR; TCRdb's copy has only in-frame clones and leaves some out. Of more than 300,000 clones in the sample, 8.5% to 10% were seen once. Antigen specificity for these receptors is unknown. Specimen: central memory CD4+ T cells from blood. These receptors were collected from a man aged 30-40 years with type 1 diabetes.

The genes are TRBV6-1 and TRBJ2-5; 8 bases agree with TRBD1. Looked up from germline, CDR1 is MNHNS and CDR2 is SASEGT. The CDR3 is 13 residues long. With V trimmed by 6 bases and J by 7 bases, 7 bases remained unmatched. This chain's CDR3 is CASRGQGAGTQYF. The CDR3 coding sequence is TGTGCCAGCAGGGGGCAGGGGGCTGGGACCCAGTACTTC.

This clone was seen a few times. V is TRBV28 and J is TRBJ1-5; 9 bases align to TRBD1. CDR1 MDHEN and CDR2 SYDVKM come from the germline V gene. V dropped 4 bases and J dropped 4; count of bases not matched to a gene: 5. This CDR3 is 15 amino acids long. In DNA, the CDR3 is TGTGCCAGCAGTTCAACAGGGGGCAGTAATCAGCCCCAGCATTTT. It yields the protein CASSSTGGSNQPQHF. The full variable domain, rest sourced from reference TRBV28 and TRBJ1-5, is DVKVTQSSRYLVKRTGEKVFLECVQDMDHENMFWYRQDPGLGLRLIYFSYDVKMKEKGDIPEGYSVSREKKERFSLILESASTNQTSMYLCASSSTGGSNQPQHFGDGTRLSIL.

CDR3 in amino acids: CASSTGTGWNTEAFF. As DNA, the CDR3 is TGTGCCAGTAGTACAGGGACAGGGTGGAACACTGAAGCTTTCTTT. The genes are TRBV19 and TRBJ1-1, with 9 bases aligning to TRBD1. This CDR3 spans 15 amino acids. Germline-derived CDR1 and CDR2 are LNHDA and SQIVND (reference sequence). Germline trimming cut 4 bases from V and 1 base from J; bases unmatched to any gene: 4. The variable domain in full, completed from reference TRBV19 and TRBJ1-1, reads DGGITQSPKYLFRKEGQNVTLSCEQNLNHDAMYWYRQDPGQGLRLIYYSQIVNDFQKGDIAEGYSVSREKKESFPLTVTSAQKNPTAFYLCASSTGTGWNTEAFFGQGTRLTVV.

This clone turned up a few times. The rearrangement uses TRBV13 and TRBJ1-1; no firm D call. The CDR3 is 15 residues long. Germline values: CDR1 PRHDT, CDR2 FYEKMQ (reference sequence). The V and J ends lost 2 bases and 1 base respectively, with 11 bases between them. CDR3 sequence reads: CASSLNELGNTEAFF. The CDR3 region has the DNA TGTGCCAGCAGCTTAAATGAGTTGGGGAACACTGAAGCTTTCTTT.

This clone was seen a few times. This chain uses TRBV9 with TRBJ2-3; 7 bases are a match to TRBD2. This CDR3 is 14 amino acids long. From germline, CDR1 is SGDLS and CDR2 YYNGEE. V lost 0 bases to trimming and J lost 6 bases; unmatched junction nucleotides: 4. The CDR3 reads CASSVVVGGDTQYF. The CDR3 bases are TGTGCCAGCAGCGTAGTCGTCGGGGGGGATACGCAGTATTTT. Drawing the rest from reference TRBV9 and TRBJ2-3, the complete variable domain is DSGVTQTPKHLITATGQRVTLRCSPRSGDLSVYWYQQSLDQGLQFLIQYYNGEERAKGNILERFSAQQFPDLHSELNLSSLELGDSALYFCASSVVVGGDTQYFGPGTRLTVL.

This sequence joins TRBV28 and TRBJ1-1, with 9 bases lining up with TRBD1. The germline gives CDR1 MDHEN, CDR2 SYDVKM. The junction had 6 bases not matched to a gene; V was cut back by 5 bases and J by 5 bases. The CDR3 has 14 amino acids. The DNA for the CDR3 is TGTGCCAGCAGTCCAATCGACAGGGGGACTGAAGCTTTCTTT. This translates into CASSPIDRGTEAFF.

The chain couples TRBV11-2 to TRBJ2-5; D is possibly TRBD1 (6 bases). This CDR3 has 13 amino acids. Germline V gene sequence: CDR1 SGHAT, CDR2 FQNNGV. Trimming took off 6 bases at V and 3 bases at J, with 11 bases between the two ends. The chain's CDR3 is CASRPGVEETQYF. CDR3 coding DNA: TGTGCCAGCAGACCAGGGGTTGAAGAGACCCAGTACTTC.

The rearrangement joins TRBV6-5 to TRBJ2-3, with 8 bases identical to TRBD1. The CDR3 consists of 14 residues. Germline lookup yields CDR1 MNHEY and CDR2 SVGAGI. Losses at the gene ends were 6 bases for V and 0 bases for J; bases not matched to a gene: 2. CDR3 sequence reads: CASRRTGSTDTQYF. As DNA, the CDR3 is TGTGCCAGCAGGAGGACAGGGAGCACAGATACGCAGTATTTT.

This clone has just a few counts. Other DNA sequences of this sample code for an identical CDR3. The gene calls are TRBV27 and TRBJ2-3; 14 nucleotides align to TRBD2. This CDR3 contains 15 residues. The trim removed 6 bases at V and 5 bases at J, leaving 4 bases unmatched. Germline CDR1 reads MNHEY; CDR2 reads SMNVEV (reference sequence). The CDR3 here is CASRGLAGGVDTQYF. The CDR3 DNA follows: TGTGCCAGCAGAGGACTAGCGGGAGGTGTAGATACGCAGTATTTT.

On this clone itself: This likely stems from a read error, as it lies one base from a far larger clone. This chain's CDR3 is CASSMTGGGEQYF. The DNA for the CDR3 is TGTGCCAGTAGTATGACGGGAGGGGGGGAGCAGTACTTC. The chain employs TRBV19 and TRBJ2-7; 8 nucleotides align to TRBD2. Losses at the gene ends were 3 bases for V and 7 bases for J; bases not matched to a gene: 5. The CDR3 sequence is 13 residues long. The germline CDR1 and CDR2 sequences are LNHDA and SQIVND (reference sequence).

This clone has ten or more counts. The sample carries other DNA sequences with the same CDR3. This chain connects TRBV7-3 to TRBJ2-6; 8 nucleotides align to TRBD1. Germline V gives CDR1 SGHTA, CDR2 FQGTGA. The CDR3 is 15 residues long. V gave up 4 bases and J gave up 2 bases; unmatched junction bases: 1. In DNA, the CDR3 is TGTGCCAGCAGCTCACAGGGGGCTGGGGCCAACGTCCTGACTTTC. Protein sequence: CASSSQGAGANVLTF.

The sample holds many counts of this clone. The chain recombines TRBV28 with TRBJ2-7; D gene ambiguous. V lost 6 bases, J lost 3 bases, and 9 bases lay in between. Germline CDR1 is MDHEN and CDR2 is SYDVKM. CDR3 length equals 12 residues. The CDR3 reads CASRPQLYEQYF. DNA of the CDR3: TGTGCCAGCAGGCCACAGCTCTACGAGCAGTACTTC.

This clone was picked up a small number of times. The chain carries TRBV27 and TRBJ1-4; D is undetermined. Germline CDR1 and CDR2: MNHEY and SMNVEV (reference sequence). This CDR3 spans 17 amino acids. V lost 4 bases to trimming and J lost 3 bases, with 18 bases between them. As DNA, the CDR3 is TGTGCCAGCAGTTCCCCTATGGGGAGAGGGCCTAATGAAAAACTGTTTTTT. Encoded protein: CASSSPMGRGPNEKLFF.

This clone occurred a few times. The V call is TRBV7-6, the J call TRBJ1-5; TRBD1 matches 9 bases. The CDR3 is 15 amino acids. Germline loops: CDR1 SGHVS, CDR2 FNYEAQ. With V trimmed by 5 bases and J by 6 bases, 8 bases remained unmatched. CDR3 coding DNA: TGTGCCAGCAGCCGAGATCGGGACAGGGCTCAGCCCCAGCATTTT. Its protein product is CASSRDRDRAQPQHF.

Note on this clone: The germline gene is not matched at one end of the junction; a read error may be the cause. The same CDR3 can be traced to other DNA sequences in this sample. The J gene is TRBJ2-7, the V gene TRBV7-7; 9 bases fit TRBD1. Germline-derived CDR1 and CDR2 are SSHAT and FNYEAQ (reference sequence). The CDR3 has 14 residues. This chain's CDR3 is CASSSGQGPYEQYF. As DNA, the CDR3 is TGTGCTAGCAGCTCGGGACAGGGACCCTACGAGCAGTACTTC.

The rearrangement joins TRBV11-1 to TRBJ2-3, with a possible D match to TRBD2 (5 bases). Trimming took 4 bases from V and 4 from J, leaving 12 bases between them. Per germline, CDR1 SGHAT and CDR2 FQDESV (reference sequence). The CDR3 is made up of 14 amino acids. CDR3 nucleotide sequence: TGTGCCAGCAGCTCTAGAGAGGGATCAGATACGCAGTATTTT. Translating gives CASSSREGSDTQYF.

This clone was found a few times. The chain combines TRBV7-9 with TRBJ2-5, with 10 bases lining up with TRBD1. V was clipped by 3 bases and J by 7 bases; unmatched bases: 5. This CDR3 has 14 amino acids. CDR1 and CDR2 (germline): SEHNR, FQNEAQ (reference sequence). CDR3 bases: TGTGCCAGCAGCTTCGGGACAGGGGATAGGACCCAGTACTTC. Its translation is CASSFGTGDRTQYF.

This clone was seen more than once but under ten times. The rearrangement joins TRBV2 to TRBJ2-3, with D tentatively TRBD1 (6 bases). The V and J ends lost 6 bases and 4 bases respectively, with 11 bases between them. This CDR3 is 13 amino acids long. Germline V CDR1 and CDR2: SNHLY, FYNNEI. The CDR3 sequence: CASRTGQSDTQYF. CDR3 sequence (DNA): TGTGCCAGCAGAACCGGACAGTCAGATACGCAGTATTTT.

This clone turned up a few times. Other DNA sequences in the same sample also yield this CDR3. The J gene is TRBJ1-2, the V gene TRBV19; perhaps TRBD1 as D (6 bases). This CDR3 is built from 12 residues. V dropped 6 bases and J dropped 3 bases, with 8 bases sitting between them. The germline V gene has CDR1 LNHDA and CDR2 SQIVND (reference sequence). CDR3 sequence: CASRQGDYGYTF. DNA of the CDR3: TGTGCCAGTAGACAGGGCGACTATGGCTACACCTTC.

This clone appeared a few times. The chain uses TRBV7-9 and TRBJ1-2; tentative D call: TRBD1 (6 bases). Per the germline V gene, CDR1 is SEHNR and CDR2 is FQNEAQ (reference sequence). The CDR3 extends over 14 amino acids. Trimming pared 5 bases from V and 7 bases from J, leaving 17 bases between. CDR3 coding DNA: TGTGCCAGCAGCCCACCAGGGGTTTTGGGTGGCTACACCTTC. Translated, it gives CASSPPGVLGGYTF.

This clone turned up a few times. J is TRBJ2-5 and V is TRBV18; D not certain. The CDR3 contains 14 residues. V lost 3 bases, J lost 3 bases, and 11 bases lay in between. The V gene's germline CDR1 is KGHSH and CDR2 LQKENI. CDR3 in amino acids: CASSPRIVEETQYF. DNA of the CDR3: TGTGCCAGCTCACCGCGAATTGTCGAAGAGACCCAGTACTTC.

The chain carries TRBV9 and TRBJ2-2; 11 bases match TRBD2. The CDR3 totals 16 residues. Germline assignment: CDR1 SGDLS and CDR2 YYNGEE. Unmatched junction bases numbered 3, after V lost 0 bases and J lost 5 bases. The CDR3 nucleotides read TGTGCCAGCAGCGTAGTAGCGGGAGGGATAACCGGGGAGCTGTTTTTT. Translated, it gives CASSVVAGGITGELFF.

This clone turned up a few times. This chain uses TRBV28 with TRBJ1-5, with D perhaps matching TRBD1 (6 bases). V was clipped by 6 bases and J by 3 bases, with 12 bases between them. The CDR3 contains 14 residues. The germline CDR1 and CDR2 sequences are MDHEN and SYDVKM. The CDR3 loop is CASSTPGHNQPQHF. DNA for the CDR3: TGTGCCAGCAGCACGCCGGGACACAATCAGCCCCAGCATTTT.

This clone was seen a few times. The chain employs TRBV29-1 and TRBJ2-2, with TRBD2 matching over 12 bases. V gave up 5 bases and J gave up 3 bases; unmatched junction bases: 4. Per germline, CDR1 SQVTM and CDR2 ANQGSEA. The CDR3 consists of 15 residues. CDR3 protein: CSVRRLAGDTGELFF. The CDR3 coding sequence is TGCAGCGTTAGACGACTAGCGGGAGACACCGGGGAGCTGTTTTTT.

This clone showed up just a few times. The rearrangement links TRBV5-1 to TRBJ2-5; possibly TRBD1 or TRBD2 for D (5 bases each). Germline CDR1 and CDR2: SGHRS and YFSETQ. V lost 2 bases to trimming and J lost 5 bases, with 16 bases between them. This CDR3 spans 15 amino acids. The CDR3 here is CASSLAPGTGETQYF. CDR3 nucleotide sequence: TGCGCCAGCAGCTTAGCACCTGGGACGGGGGAGACCCAGTACTTC.

This chain connects TRBV19 to TRBJ1-1, with no clear D. Germline loops: CDR1 LNHDA, CDR2 SQIVND (reference sequence). V dropped 8 bases and J dropped 1 base, with 11 bases sitting between them. This CDR3 is 13 amino acids long. The CDR3 DNA is TGTGCCAGTGTAGAACGGTCGAACACTGAAGCTTTCTTT. Translation: CASVERSNTEAFF.

This rearrangement joins TRBV28 to TRBJ1-5; 8 bases agree with TRBD1. The CDR3 is 15 residues long. The germline V gene has CDR1 MDHEN and CDR2 SYDVKM. Unmatched junction bases numbered 11, after V lost 6 bases and J lost 7 bases. CDR3 nucleotide sequence: TGTGCCAGCAGCCCCCCTGGACAGGGCAGACAGCCCCAGCATTTT. It translates to CASSPPGQGRQPQHF.

There are many counts of this clone. The chain recombines TRBV10-3 with TRBJ2-3; 9 bases line up with TRBD2. Germline CDR1 and CDR2: ENHRY and SYGVKD. This CDR3 is built from 15 residues. Trimming at V came to 4 bases and at J to 2 bases, leaving 4 bases not matched to a gene. The CDR3 is CAISVASGNTDTQYF. In nucleotides, the CDR3 is TGTGCCATCAGTGTTGCTAGCGGGAACACAGATACGCAGTATTTT.